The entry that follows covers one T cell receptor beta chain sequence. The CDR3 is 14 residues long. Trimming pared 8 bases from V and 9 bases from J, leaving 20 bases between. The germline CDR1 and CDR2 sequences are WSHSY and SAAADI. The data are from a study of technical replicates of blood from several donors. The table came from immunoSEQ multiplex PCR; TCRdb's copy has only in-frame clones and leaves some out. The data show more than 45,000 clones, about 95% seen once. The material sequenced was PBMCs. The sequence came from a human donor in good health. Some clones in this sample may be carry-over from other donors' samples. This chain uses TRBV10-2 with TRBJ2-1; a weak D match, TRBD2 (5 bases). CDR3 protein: CASRVGGASAEQFF. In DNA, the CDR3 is TGCGCCAGCCGGGTAGGAGGCGCCTCCGCTGAGCAGTTCTTC.